The 5 T cell receptor beta chains below were found in one sample sequenced in a study of metastatic and nonmetastatic thyroid tumors. Before thyroid surgery, none of the patients had received any treatment. With MiXCR, TCRdb called clones anew from the PCR reads. The data show 35,000 to 50,000 clones, with 24% seen just once and 14% held by the top ten. Material for sequencing was tumor tissue. These receptors originate from a female donor with papillary thyroid cancer or a benign thyroid nodule (not recorded which). Some clones in this sample may be carry-over from other donors' samples.

Points on this clone: The junction departs from germline at one end; a sequencing error may be responsible. The V call is TRBV7-8, the J call TRBJ1-1; D not certain. Germline CDR1 and CDR2: SGHVS and FQNEAQ. This CDR3 contains 14 residues. The CDR3 region has the DNA TGTGCCAGCAGCGCGACGACCATGAGCACTGACGCTTTCTTT. This translates into CASSATTMSTDAFF.

This clone has only a few counts. This may stem from a read error, because a much larger clone lies one nucleotide away. Other DNA variants within this sample encode the same CDR3. The rearrangement joins TRBV4-1 to TRBJ1-1; 7 bases agree with TRBD1. With 5 bases clipped from V and 3 bases from J, the junction kept 6 bases outside the gene matches. The CDR3 extends over 14 amino acids. Germline CDR1 reads MGHRA; CDR2 reads YSYEKL. This chain's CDR3 is CASSLAGGYTEAFF. In DNA form, the CDR3 reads TGCGCCAGCAGCTTAGCAGGGGGATACACTGAAGCTTTCTTT.

This clone was counted between two and nine times. The chain links TRBV6-2 or TRBV6-3 to TRBJ2-5, with D perhaps TRBD2 (6 bases). Per the germline V gene, CDR1 is MNHEY and CDR2 is SVGEGT. The CDR3 contains 14 residues. V was clipped by 5 bases and J by 4 bases, with 14 bases between them. For the CDR3, the DNA is TGTGCCAGCAGTACTGGGGGGAGGAGAGAGACCCAGTACTTC. It encodes CASSTGGRRETQYF.

This clone was seen at least ten times. The chain employs TRBV4-3 and TRBJ1-4; no clear D. CDR3 length equals 14 residues. The germline gives CDR1 LGHNA, CDR2 YSLEER. Between the trimmed V and J ends, which lost 0 bases and 5 bases, there was a span of 7 bases. CDR3 coding DNA: TGCGCCAGCAGCCAAGATCCCGGGAATGAAAAACTGTTTTTT. It codes for CASSQDPGNEKLFF.

This clone was seen only a few times. V usage is TRBV9 and J usage is TRBJ2-2; 14 nucleotides agree with TRBD2. CDR1 is SGDLS and CDR2 is YYNGEE in the germline V gene. The CDR3 extends over 17 amino acids. J was trimmed by 3 bases and V by 3 bases; bases with no gene match: 4. In nucleotides, the CDR3 is TGTGCCAGCAGCGAGGGACTAGCGGGGGAGCACACCGGGGAGCTGTTTTTT. It encodes CASSEGLAGEHTGELFF.